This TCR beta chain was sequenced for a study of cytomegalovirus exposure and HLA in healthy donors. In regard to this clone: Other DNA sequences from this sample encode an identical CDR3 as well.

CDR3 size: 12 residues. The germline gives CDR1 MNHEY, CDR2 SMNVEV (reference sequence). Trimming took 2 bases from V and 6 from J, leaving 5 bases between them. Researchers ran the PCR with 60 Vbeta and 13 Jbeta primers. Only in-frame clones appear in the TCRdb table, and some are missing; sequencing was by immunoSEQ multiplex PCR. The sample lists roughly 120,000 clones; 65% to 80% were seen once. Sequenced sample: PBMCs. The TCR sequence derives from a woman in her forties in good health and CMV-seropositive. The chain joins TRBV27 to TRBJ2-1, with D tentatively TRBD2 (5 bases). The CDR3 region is CASSLGGNEQFF. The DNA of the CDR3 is TGTGCCAGCAGTTTAGGAGGCAATGAGCAGTTCTTC.